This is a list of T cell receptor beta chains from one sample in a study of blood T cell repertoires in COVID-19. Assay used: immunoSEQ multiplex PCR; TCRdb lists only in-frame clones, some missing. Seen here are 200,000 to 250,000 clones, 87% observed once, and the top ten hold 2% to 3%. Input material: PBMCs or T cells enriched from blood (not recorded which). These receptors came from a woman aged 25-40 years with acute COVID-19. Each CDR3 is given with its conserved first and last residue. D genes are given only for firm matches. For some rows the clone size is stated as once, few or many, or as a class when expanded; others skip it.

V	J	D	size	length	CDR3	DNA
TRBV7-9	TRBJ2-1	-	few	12	CASSYSRNEQFF	TGTGCCAGCAGCTACTCCCGCAATGAGCAGTTCTTC
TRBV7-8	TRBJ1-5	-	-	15	CASSQDGESNQPQHF	TGTGCCAGCAGCCAAGACGGGGAAAGCAATCAGCCCCAGCATTTT
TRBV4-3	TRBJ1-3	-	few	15	CASSQETLRGNTIYF	TGCGCCAGCAGCCAAGAGACCCTCCGCGGGAACACCATATATTTT
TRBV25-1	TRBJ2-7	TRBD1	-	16	CASSPPGTAYSYEQYF	TGTGCCAGCAGTCCTCCCGGGACAGCATACTCCTACGAGCAGTACTTC
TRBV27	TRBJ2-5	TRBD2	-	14	CASSLEWGGETQYF	TGTGCCAGCAGTTTGGAATGGGGGGGGGAGACCCAGTACTTC
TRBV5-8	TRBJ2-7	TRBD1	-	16	CASSPILGQGIDEQYF	TGTGCCAGCAGCCCGATCCTGGGACAGGGGATCGACGAGCAGTACTTC
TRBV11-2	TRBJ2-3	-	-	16	CASSLPGTHSEDTQYF	TGTGCCAGCAGCCTCCCCGGGACACATTCCGAGGATACGCAGTATTTT
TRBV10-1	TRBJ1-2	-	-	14	CASSDSGSDYGYTF	TGCGCCAGCAGTGACTCGGGTTCGGACTATGGCTACACCTTC
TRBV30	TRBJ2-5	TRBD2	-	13	CAWTSGGQETQYF	TGTGCCTGGACGTCGGGGGGGCAAGAGACCCAGTACTTC
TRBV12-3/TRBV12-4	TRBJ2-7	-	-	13	CASSSGGLFEQYF	TGTGCCAGCAGTTCCGGAGGACTGTTTGAGCAGTACTTC
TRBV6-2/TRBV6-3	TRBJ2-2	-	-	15	CASSYFTLRREELFF	TGTGCCAGCAGTTACTTCACCTTGAGGAGGGAAGAGCTGTTTTTT
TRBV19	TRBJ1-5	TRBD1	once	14	CASSIGQGGQPQHF	TGTGCCAGTAGTATCGGACAGGGAGGTCAGCCCCAGCATTTT
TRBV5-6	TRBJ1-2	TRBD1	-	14	CASSLGTGLYGYTF	TGTGCCAGCAGCTTGGGGACAGGGCTCTATGGCTACACCTTC
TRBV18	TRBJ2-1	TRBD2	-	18	CASSPALHSGGDYGEQFF	TGTGCCAGCTCCCCCGCCTTGCATAGCGGGGGCGACTACGGCGAGCAGTTCTTC
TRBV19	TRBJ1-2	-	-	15	CASSMDITGFYGYTF	TGTGCCAGTAGTATGGACATCACAGGGTTTTATGGCTACACCTTC
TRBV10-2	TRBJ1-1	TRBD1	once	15	CASGADRTRNTEAFF	TGCGCCAGCGGAGCGGACAGGACGAGGAACACTGAAGCTTTCTTT
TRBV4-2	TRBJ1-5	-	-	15	CASSHLQDSNQPQHF	TGTGCCAGCAGCCACCTGCAGGATAGCAATCAGCCCCAGCATTTT